A selection of T cell receptor beta chains follows, all from one sample in a study of Ad26.COV2.S vaccination and SARS-CoV-2 variants. Only in-frame clones appear in the TCRdb table, and some are missing; sequencing was by immunoSEQ multiplex PCR. The sample contains roughly 450,000 clones, approximately 90% of which appear only once. Sequences were derived from peripheral blood, sampled in a trial of Ad26.COV2.S vaccine versus placebo. These receptors were collected from a person between 18 and 60 years old who received the Ad26.COV2.S COVID-19 vaccine or a placebo. The CDR3 runs from the conserved cysteine through the conserved F or W. Each record gives: V gene, J gene, CDR3 length, D gene, clone size, CDR3 DNA, CDR3 protein. D genes are given only for firm matches. Clone size is not always given. Where it is, it says once, few, many or a class for expanded clones.

TRBV5-1,TRBJ2-7,15,TRBD2,.,TGCGCCAGCAGCCCGCTCGGCGGGAGGGCCTACGAGCAGTACTTC,CASSPLGGRAYEQYF
TRBV11-3,TRBJ2-1,16,TRBD1,.,TGTGCCAGCAGCTTAGATTTTGGGACAGGGTTAAATGAGCAGTTCTTC,CASSLDFGTGLNEQFF
TRBV4-1,TRBJ1-2,14,.,.,TGCGCCAGCAGCCAAGAGCCGAAGAACTATGGCTACACCTTC,CASSQEPKNYGYTF
TRBV28,TRBJ1-5,14,.,.,TGTGCCAGCAGTTTGTGGGGGCGAGATCAGCCCCAGCATTTT,CASSLWGRDQPQHF
TRBV7-9,TRBJ2-7,16,.,.,TGTGCCAGCAGCTTAGATCCCCCGACTAGTTGGTGGGAGCAGTACTTC,CASSLDPPTSWWEQYF
TRBV5-5,TRBJ2-1,16,TRBD2,.,TGTGCCAGCAGCTTGTGGGCTAGCGGGAGCTACAATGAGCAGTTCTTC,CASSLWASGSYNEQFF
TRBV27,TRBJ1-5,17,.,.,TGTGCCAGCAGATCCCTTTGGGGAGGGGACAGCAATCAGCCCCAGCATTTT,CASRSLWGGDSNQPQHF
TRBV19,TRBJ2-1,12,.,.,TGTGCCAGTAGGAGCTCCTACAATGAGCAGTTCTTC,CASRSSYNEQFF
TRBV27,TRBJ1-1,16,TRBD1,once,TGTGCCAGCAGTGGCCCGACAGGGGGCGGGATCACTGAAGCTTTCTTT,CASSGPTGGGITEAFF
TRBV12-3/TRBV12-4,TRBJ1-1,13,.,once,TGTGCCAGCAGTAGGAACCGGAACACTGAAGCTTTCTTT,CASSRNRNTEAFF
TRBV28,TRBJ2-1,15,TRBD2,.,TGTGCCAGCAGTGTAAGCGGGAGGAACTACAATGAGCAGTTCTTC,CASSVSGRNYNEQFF
TRBV6-1,TRBJ2-1,15,TRBD1,few,TGTGCCAGCAGTGAAGCTGAGACAGGGTCTCATGAGCAGTTCTTC,CASSEAETGSHEQFF
TRBV4-1,TRBJ2-7,14,TRBD2,.,TGCGCCAGCAGCCGCCTAGCGGGAGCCGGCGAGCAGTACTTC,CASSRLAGAGEQYF
TRBV10-3,TRBJ2-3,17,TRBD2,.,TGTGCCATCAGTGAGTCAACTAGCGGGGACGCCACAGATACGCAGTATTTT,CAISESTSGDATDTQYF
TRBV19,TRBJ1-6,14,.,.,TGTGCCAGTAGTGTGGACAGAGGGAATTCACCCCTCCACTTT,CASSVDRGNSPLHF
TRBV7-9,TRBJ1-2,14,.,.,TGTGCCAGCAGGGCCGCGACAGCCTCTTTGGGCTACACCTTC,CASRAATASLGYTF
TRBV7-9,TRBJ2-2,15,.,.,TGTGCCAGCAGGAAGGGAGTCACGAACACCGGGGAGCTGTTTTTT,CASRKGVTNTGELFF
TRBV6-5,TRBJ2-5,15,.,.,TGTGCCAGCAGCCCCCTAGCGACTTACCAAGAGACCCAGTACTTC,CASSPLATYQETQYF
TRBV7-9,TRBJ2-5,16,TRBD1,.,TGTGCCAGCAGCTTACAGAATGGACAGGATAAGGGGACCCAGTACTTC,CASSLQNGQDKGTQYF
TRBV5-4,TRBJ1-1,15,.,.,TGTGCCAGCAGCCCTAACGTTGCCGCGAACACTGAAGCTTTCTTT,CASSPNVAANTEAFF
TRBV6-5,TRBJ2-7,13,TRBD1,.,TGTGCCAGCAGTTACGACAGGGGCTACGAGCAGTACTTC,CASSYDRGYEQYF
TRBV7-3,TRBJ2-1,13,.,.,TGTGCCAGCAGCCCCGACAGATACAATGAGCAGTTCTTC,CASSPDRYNEQFF
TRBV2,TRBJ1-2,10,.,.,TGTGCCAGCAGGAGGGGTGGCTACACCTTC,CASRRGGYTF
TRBV4-3,TRBJ2-1,20,TRBD2,.,TGCGCCAGCAGCCAAGAGACCCGACTAGCGGGTGCCAGCTCCTACAATGAGCAGTTCTTC,CASSQETRLAGASSYNEQFF
TRBV2,TRBJ2-2,16,TRBD2,.,TGTGCCAGCAGTCCGACTAGCGGGAGGGCCGGCGGGGAGCTGTTTTTT,CASSPTSGRAGGELFF
TRBV7-2,TRBJ2-7,16,.,.,TGTGCCAGCAGCCTAGGGAACCCTCGACCTACCTACGAGCAGTACTTC,CASSLGNPRPTYEQYF
TRBV18,TRBJ2-7,16,.,.,TGTGCCAGCTCACCATCACTCACAGGCTCCCTCTACGAGCAGTACTTC,CASSPSLTGSLYEQYF
TRBV6-2/TRBV6-3,TRBJ2-3,15,.,.,TGTGCCAGCAGCCTCGGGACTCGCTACACAGATACGCAGTATTTT,CASSLGTRYTDTQYF
TRBV30,TRBJ1-5,13,.,.,TGTGCCTGGAGTTTGAGCGGCAATCAGCCCCAGCATTTT,CAWSLSGNQPQHF
TRBV4-3,TRBJ2-4,16,.,.,TGCGCCAGCAGCCAGGGGCGGGGAGGGGGGCTAAACATTCAGTACTTC,CASSQGRGGGLNIQYF
TRBV6-2/TRBV6-3,TRBJ1-2,14,.,once,TGTGCCAGCAGTTACTCCTCCTTGGGTCGTGGCTACACCTTC,CASSYSSLGRGYTF
TRBV7-6,TRBJ1-5,16,.,.,TGTGCCAGCAGCTCCGGACTTACCCCTAGCAATCAGCCCCAGCATTTT,CASSSGLTPSNQPQHF
TRBV2,TRBJ2-7,18,.,.,TGTGCCAGCACAGGGGAACGGGAGACAGGACCGCATCACTCCCGGCAGTACTTC,CASTGERETGPHHSRQYF
TRBV9,TRBJ1-3,14,.,.,TGTGCCAGCAGCGTAACAGGCTCTGGAAACACCATATATTTT,CASSVTGSGNTIYF
TRBV6-4,TRBJ2-3,14,.,.,TGTGCCAGCAGTGACTCGCACTCCACAGATACGCAGTATTTT,CASSDSHSTDTQYF
TRBV19,TRBJ2-1,13,.,.,TGTGCCAGTAGTATAGTCGGCTACAATGAGCAGTTCTTC,CASSIVGYNEQFF
TRBV4-3,TRBJ2-2,17,TRBD2,.,TGCGCCAGCAGCCCAACATTAGCGGGGGCGAACACCGGGGAGCTGTTTTTT,CASSPTLAGANTGELFF
TRBV18,TRBJ1-1,15,.,.,TGTGCCAGCTCACCCTCTCATATAATGAACACTGAAGCTTTCTTT,CASSPSHIMNTEAFF
TRBV30,TRBJ1-6,12,TRBD1,.,TGTGCCTGGGACAGGGCTGGTTCACCCCTCCACTTT,CAWDRAGSPLHF
TRBV5-1,TRBJ1-2,14,TRBD1,.,TGCGCCAGCAGCTTGGGGGACAGCGACTATGGCTACACCTTC,CASSLGDSDYGYTF
TRBV19,TRBJ2-1,14,.,.,TGTGCCACGGGGTACAGGAACTACTACAATGAGCAGTTCTTC,CATGYRNYYNEQFF
TRBV13,TRBJ2-3,18,TRBD2,.,TGTGCCAGCAGCTTAGATGTTAGCGGGAGGTGGAGTACAGATACGCAGTATTTT,CASSLDVSGRWSTDTQYF
TRBV7-9,TRBJ2-7,14,.,.,TGTGCCAGCAGCCCCAGAGATGCCCCATACGAGCAGTACTTC,CASSPRDAPYEQYF
TRBV2,TRBJ1-4,14,TRBD1,.,TGTGCCAGCAGTGAAGTTGCAGGGGGCGAAAAACTGTTTTTT,CASSEVAGGEKLFF
TRBV27,TRBJ2-6,16,TRBD1,.,TGTGCCAGCAAGGGGGACAGGTCTGGTGGGGCCAACGTCCTGACTTTC,CASKGDRSGGANVLTF
TRBV12-3/TRBV12-4,TRBJ1-2,12,.,.,TGTGCCAGCAGCTTCTGGTCAGGTGGCTACACCTTC,CASSFWSGGYTF
TRBV6-5,TRBJ1-2,15,.,.,TGTGCCAGCAGTATTAGTTACCATAGGGAAAATGGCTACACCTTC,CASSISYHRENGYTF
TRBV27,TRBJ2-7,15,TRBD2,.,TGTGCCAGCAGTCCCGGGACTAGCGGGAGTATAGAGCAGTACTTC,CASSPGTSGSIEQYF
TRBV29-1,TRBJ2-1,10,.,.,TGCAGCGTTGGAGACAATGAGCAGTTCTTC,CSVGDNEQFF
TRBV5-1,TRBJ2-7,11,.,few,TGCGCCAGCAGACTCGGGGACGAGCAGTACTTC,CASRLGDEQYF
TRBV5-1,TRBJ2-7,15,.,.,TGCGCCAGCAGCCTCGACGGGGCGGACACCTACGAGCAGTACTTC,CASSLDGADTYEQYF
TRBV28,TRBJ1-4,11,.,.,TGTGCCAGCAGTAATCCCGAAAAACTGTTTTTT,CASSNPEKLFF
TRBV6-5,TRBJ2-3,15,.,.,TGTGCCAGCAGGGGTTTGGTGGCTAGCACAGATACGCAGTATTTT,CASRGLVASTDTQYF
TRBV6-6,TRBJ2-1,16,TRBD2,.,TGTGCCAGCAGACGGACTAGCGGGAGTGGGGCCAATGAGCAGTTCTTC,CASRRTSGSGANEQFF
TRBV29-1,TRBJ2-2,16,TRBD2,.,TGCAGCGTTGGAGCTAGCGGGAGGGCCAACACCGGGGAGCTGTTTTTT,CSVGASGRANTGELFF
TRBV14,TRBJ2-5,17,.,once,TGTGCCAGCAGCCTTCCCAAACTCGGGATTGATACGGAGACCCAGTACTTC,CASSLPKLGIDTETQYF
TRBV29-1,TRBJ1-2,15,.,.,TGCAGCGTAGCCCTACCGGGGGCTACTAACTATGGCTACACCTTC,CSVALPGATNYGYTF
TRBV27,TRBJ2-2,14,.,.,TGTGCCAGCACCCTGGACTTATACACCGGGGAGCTGTTTTTT,CASTLDLYTGELFF
TRBV6-2/TRBV6-3,TRBJ2-7,14,.,.,TGTGCCAGCAGCCCAGGACAGTACACCTACGAGCAGTACTTC,CASSPGQYTYEQYF
TRBV2,TRBJ2-7,13,TRBD1,.,TGTGCCAGCAACACACAGGGGACGGGCGAGCAGTACTTC,CASNTQGTGEQYF